The 26 T cell receptor beta chains below come from one sample, sequenced in a study of shared clonotypes between healthy human individuals. Libraries were prepared by immunoSEQ multiplex PCR; TCRdb keeps only in-frame clonotypes and omits some of them. The table records 2 million to 2.5 million clones, about nine tenths of them present only once. Material: naive CD4+ T cells from PBMCs. As to subset: CD45RA+ positively selected. Source of these receptors: a man aged 18 to 35 in good health. Some clones in this sample may be carry-over from other donors' samples.

This clone appeared a single time. The chain links TRBV5-1 to TRBJ2-5; D possibly corresponds to TRBD2 (6 bases). V was clipped by 1 base and J by 1 base, with 14 bases between them. Per the germline V gene, CDR1 is SGHRS and CDR2 is YFSETQ. The CDR3 is 16 residues long. CDR3 region: CASSLITSSGQETQYF. The CDR3 DNA sequence: TGCGCCAGCAGCTTGATAACTAGCAGTGGCCAAGAGACCCAGTACTTC.

The rearrangement uses TRBV5-4 and TRBJ2-1; D not resolved. Trimming left V 2 bases short and J 0 bases short, with 9 bases between. Germline CDR1 is SGHNT and CDR2 is YYREEE (reference sequence). The CDR3 is 15 amino acids. The CDR3 here is CASSLRVGSYNEQFF. CDR3 sequence (DNA): TGTGCCAGCAGCTTAAGGGTGGGCTCCTACAATGAGCAGTTCTTC.

The chain employs TRBV28 and TRBJ2-7; TRBD2 might be the D (6 bases). The CDR3 is made up of 17 amino acids. Germline-derived CDR1 and CDR2 are MDHEN and SYDVKM. Trimming took off 3 bases at V and 0 bases at J, with 18 bases between the two ends. The DNA for the CDR3 is TGTGCCAGCAGTTTCATCCCCCCGGGCGGGATCTCCTACGAGCAGTACTTC. Translated: CASSFIPPGGISYEQYF.

The V and J genes are TRBV6-5 and TRBJ2-5; TRBD2 matches 7 bases. The trim removed 5 bases at V and 4 bases at J, leaving 10 bases unmatched. CDR3 size: 15 residues. Germline V lookup: CDR1 MNHEY, CDR2 SVGAGI. CDR3 loop: CASSPRLAGRETQYF. CDR3 bases: TGTGCCAGCAGTCCAAGACTAGCAGGAAGAGAGACCCAGTACTTC.

V and J are TRBV27 and TRBJ1-2, with D perhaps matching TRBD1 (5 bases). The germline V gene has CDR1 MNHEY and CDR2 SMNVEV (reference sequence). Trimming took off 5 bases at V and 7 bases at J, with 14 bases between the two ends. The CDR3 spans 13 residues. CDR3 in DNA: TGTGCCAGCAGTGCAGGGACGGAGGGTGGCTACACCTTC. This gives the protein CASSAGTEGGYTF.

The chain has TRBV5-1 and TRBJ2-1, with D possibly called TRBD1 or TRBD2 (5 bases each). Germline V lookup: CDR1 SGHRS, CDR2 YFSETQ. The CDR3 covers 16 residues. Between the trimmed V and J ends, which lost 4 bases and 2 bases, there was a span of 16 bases. The CDR3 region has the DNA TGCGCCAGCAGCCCACATACCCGGGGACCCTACAATGAGCAGTTCTTC. Its translation: CASSPHTRGPYNEQFF.

This clone has a handful of counts. The V call is TRBV28, the J call TRBJ1-1; D might be TRBD1 (5 bases). Trimming cost V 8 bases and J 4 bases, with 14 bases left between them. Germline V CDR1 and CDR2: MDHEN, SYDVKM. There are 13 residues in the CDR3. The CDR3 reads CASLIRGTTEAFF. CDR3 nucleotide sequence: TGTGCCAGCCTCATACGGGGCACCACTGAAGCTTTCTTT.

J is TRBJ2-7 and V is TRBV13; TRBD1 agrees at 9 bases. The V segment lost 8 bases and the J segment 3 bases; nucleotides outside the gene matches: 5. This CDR3 is built from 13 residues. Germline V gives CDR1 PRHDT, CDR2 FYEKMQ (reference sequence). CDR3 sequence reads: CASQRQGVYEQYF. The CDR3, as DNA: TGTGCCAGCCAACGACAGGGGGTCTACGAGCAGTACTTC. The whole variable domain, remainder taken from reference TRBV13 and TRBJ2-7, is AAGVIQSPRHLIKEKRETATLKCYPIPRHDTVYWYQQGPGQDPQFLISFYEKMQSDKGSIPDRFSAQQFSDYHSELNMSSLELGDSALYFCASQRQGVYEQYFGPGTRLTVT.

As regards this clone: The sample contains more than one DNA sequence encoding this CDR3. This CDR3 is CASSFYGRANTGELFF. For the CDR3, the DNA is TGCGCCAGCAGCTTTTATGGCAGAGCGAACACCGGGGAGCTGTTTTTT. This rearrangement joins TRBV5-1 to TRBJ2-2; D is undetermined. Trimming left V 2 bases short and J 0 bases short, with 11 bases between. Germline CDR1 SGHRS, CDR2 YFSETQ. The CDR3 is made up of 16 amino acids.

As DNA, the CDR3 is TGTGCCACCAGCAGAGAACCCTCCAGGTTTGGGAGGGAGCTGTTTTTT. Its translation: CATSREPSRFGRELFF. The chain uses TRBV15 and TRBJ2-2; D not certain. CDR3 length: 16 amino acids. Germline V gene data show CDR1 as LNHNV and CDR2 as YYDKDF (reference sequence). V was shortened by 0 bases and J by 9 bases, with 17 bases between the two germline ends. Based on the CDR3 plus reference TRBV15 and TRBJ2-2, the full variable domain is DAMVIQNPRYQVTQFGKPVTLSCSQTLNHNVMYWYQQKSSQAPKLLFHYYDKDFNNEADTPDNFQSRRPNTSFCFLDIRSPGLGDTAMYLCATSREPSRFGRELFFGEGSRLTVL.

The chain carries TRBV9 and TRBJ2-1, with 7 bases that match TRBD2. Germline loops: CDR1 SGDLS, CDR2 YYNGEE. The CDR3 contains 16 residues. V lost 4 bases to trimming and J lost 4 bases; unmatched junction nucleotides: 11. The CDR3 DNA is TGTGCCAGCAGCCAAGATACTAGCGCCCTATACAATGAGCAGTTCTTC. Protein product: CASSQDTSALYNEQFF. Looking up the rest from reference TRBV9 and TRBJ2-1 gives the full variable domain: DSGVTQTPKHLITATGQRVTLRCSPRSGDLSVYWYQQSLDQGLQFLIQYYNGEERAKGNILERFSAQQFPDLHSELNLSSLELGDSALYFCASSQDTSALYNEQFFGPGTRLTVL.

The chain joins TRBV4-1 to TRBJ2-5; the D is unclear. The CDR3 is 13 amino acids. Germline V gives CDR1 MGHRA, CDR2 YSYEKL. The germline V and J ends were trimmed by 0 bases and 4 bases, with 6 bases remaining between them. The CDR3 DNA follows: TGCGCCAGCAGCCAAGAGTTCGTAGAGACCCAGTACTTC. It codes for CASSQEFVETQYF.

Worth noting for this clone: The identical CDR3 is also encoded by other nucleotide sequences in the sample. The chain is built from TRBV11-3 and TRBJ2-1; possible D gene TRBD2, 5 bases. The CDR3 has 12 amino acids. Trimming shortened V by 1 base and J by 10 bases, and 8 bases separated the two germline ends. Germline V gives CDR1 SGHNT, CDR2 YENEEA. The CDR3 loop reads CASSLGTDEQFF. The CDR3 DNA is TGTGCCAGCAGCTTAGGGACTGACGAGCAGTTCTTC.

This rearrangement joins TRBV18 to TRBJ1-4; no reliable D call. The CDR3 has 15 residues. Germline V CDR1 and CDR2: KGHSH, LQKENI. V was cut by 2 bases and J by 8 bases, with 15 bases left in between. The CDR3 sequence: CASSPNGQPGEKLFF. The CDR3 bases are TGTGCCAGCTCACCAAATGGCCAACCGGGGGAAAAACTGTTTTTT.

V gene TRBV2 combines with J gene TRBJ1-2, with D possibly matching TRBD1 (5 bases). Between the trimmed V and J ends, which lost 6 bases and 5 bases, there was a span of 13 bases. Germline V lookup: CDR1 SNHLY, CDR2 FYNNEI. The CDR3 covers 13 residues. CDR3 in amino acids: CASSEGLKYGYTF. For the CDR3, the DNA is TGTGCCAGCAGCGAGGGGCTTAAGTATGGCTACACCTTC.

The V call is TRBV10-3, the J call TRBJ2-1; D is perhaps TRBD2 (7 bases). CDR1 and CDR2 (germline): ENHRY, SYGVKD. The CDR3 is 13 residues long. The V end was cut by 7 bases, the J end by 7 bases, with 14 bases between. The CDR3 coding sequence is TGTGCCATCACAGGGAGGGGGAAAAATGAGCAGTTCTTC. It encodes CAITGRGKNEQFF.

This clone was picked up a small number of times. The chain combines TRBV27 with TRBJ1-1; no reliable D call. This CDR3 is built from 14 residues. Germline CDR1 reads MNHEY; CDR2 reads SMNVEV (reference sequence). V was shortened by 5 bases and J by 1 base, with 11 bases between the two germline ends. CDR3 DNA sequence: TGTGCCAGCAGTATAGAGGTGGGGAACACTGAAGCTTTCTTT. Its protein product is CASSIEVGNTEAFF.

The J gene is TRBJ2-4, the V gene TRBV18; 13 bases fit TRBD2. V shed 3 bases, J shed 0 bases, and the junction held 8 bases outside the gene matches. CDR1 KGHSH and CDR2 LQKENI come from the germline V gene. The CDR3 spans 19 residues. The CDR3: CASSPTPGLAGLAKNIQYF. For the CDR3, the DNA is TGTGCCAGCTCACCTACACCGGGACTAGCGGGATTAGCCAAAAACATTCAGTACTTC.

The chain joins TRBV5-1 to TRBJ2-3, with D possibly being TRBD1 (5 bases). The V and J ends lost 5 bases and 5 bases respectively, with 12 bases between them. Germline V gene lookup returns CDR1 SGHRS and CDR2 YFSETQ. The CDR3 is 13 amino acids. CDR3 region: CASRPSGIDTQYF. CDR3 DNA: TGCGCCAGCAGACCTTCAGGGATAGATACGCAGTATTTT.

The chain carries TRBV19 and TRBJ1-1, with D possibly being TRBD1 (5 bases). Germline CDR1 LNHDA, CDR2 SQIVND (reference sequence). The V end lost 1 base, the J end lost 2 bases, and 11 bases lay between the germline ends. This CDR3 has 15 amino acids. The CDR3 spells CASSIGQTINTEAFF. Written as DNA, the CDR3 is TGTGCCAGTAGTATAGGACAGACCATCAACACTGAAGCTTTCTTT.

This clone was seen just once. This chain joins TRBV5-1 and TRBJ2-7; 8 positions match TRBD2. J gave up 6 bases and V 4 bases, and 6 bases lay outside the gene matches. The germline gives CDR1 SGHRS, CDR2 YFSETQ. The CDR3 is 13 residues long. In DNA form, the CDR3 reads TGCGCCAGCAGCCAATTGACTAGCGTCGAGCAGTACTTC. Protein product: CASSQLTSVEQYF.

The rearrangement joins TRBV13 to TRBJ2-3, with 9 bases aligning to TRBD2. From germline, CDR1 is PRHDT and CDR2 FYEKMQ (reference sequence). The CDR3 totals 23 residues. After removal of 2 bases from V and 0 bases from J, the junction contained 24 bases not matched to a gene. The CDR3 sequence: CASSLSAGTGRLAGRASTDTQYF. The CDR3 DNA reads as TGTGCCAGCAGCTTATCAGCAGGGACCGGGCGGCTAGCGGGACGAGCTAGCACAGATACGCAGTATTTT.

Comment on this clone: This same CDR3 is encoded by further DNA sequences in the sample. The chain joins TRBV5-4 to TRBJ1-4, with TRBD1 matching 9 bases. Germline CDR1 SGHNT, CDR2 YYREEE (reference sequence). The CDR3 extends over 14 amino acids. Trimming cost V 4 bases and J 6 bases; bases outside gene matches: 4. The CDR3 spells CASSPTGGDEKLFF. The CDR3 DNA is TGTGCCAGCAGCCCGACAGGGGGGGATGAAAAACTGTTTTTT.

V gene TRBV6-6 combines with J gene TRBJ2-2; TRBD1 matches 12 bases. The CDR3 is 16 residues long. The V segment lost 4 bases and the J segment 5 bases; nucleotides outside the gene matches: 5. Germline lookup yields CDR1 MNHNY and CDR2 SVGAGI (reference sequence). The DNA of the CDR3 is TGTGCCAGCAGTTCCGGGGACAGGGGGCGGACCGGGGAGCTGTTTTTT. Amino acids: CASSSGDRGRTGELFF.

This clone came up a few times. V gene TRBV10-1 combines with J gene TRBJ2-1; 9 bases line up with TRBD2. From germline, CDR1 is WNHNN and CDR2 SYGVQD (reference sequence). The CDR3 is made up of 14 amino acids. The V segment lost 8 bases and the J segment 7 bases; nucleotides outside the gene matches: 9. The CDR3 nucleotides are TGCGCCAGCTCTAGCGGGATCCCACGGAATGAGCAGTTCTTC. Amino acid sequence: CASSSGIPRNEQFF.

The chain has TRBV9 and TRBJ2-1; 7 bases fit TRBD2. Per germline, CDR1 SGDLS and CDR2 YYNGEE. CDR3 length: 16 amino acids. Unmatched junction bases numbered 10, after V lost 3 bases and J lost 4 bases. The CDR3 sequence is CASSALGGFGYNEQFF. The CDR3, as DNA: TGTGCCAGCAGCGCACTGGGAGGGTTTGGGTACAATGAGCAGTTCTTC.